This passage covers 19 T cell receptor beta chains from one sample sequenced in a study of shared clonotypes between healthy human individuals. Here immunoSEQ multiplex PCR was the method, and the copy in TCRdb shows in-frame clones only, minus some. Among under 1,100,000 clones listed, about 80% were seen once. The sequencing sample was made of memory CD4+ T cells sorted from blood. The subset denotes: CD45RA-negative fraction. The receptor set was obtained from a man aged 18 to 35 in good health.

The rearrangement links TRBV15 to TRBJ2-3; D remains unclear. With 0 bases removed from V and 3 bases from J, the gap between germline ends came to 7 bases. The CDR3 totals 14 residues. Germline assignment: CDR1 LNHNV and CDR2 YYDKDF (reference sequence). CDR3 sequence: CATSRDLTTDTQYF. The CDR3, as DNA: TGTGCCACCAGCAGAGATCTTACTACAGATACGCAGTATTTT.

The chain links TRBV30 to TRBJ1-2; D gene unclear. The V end was cut by 6 bases, the J end by 0 bases, with 11 bases between. CDR1 GTSNPN and CDR2 SVGIG come from the germline V gene (reference sequence). This CDR3 has 13 amino acids. The CDR3 loop reads CACGGLTNYGYTF. The CDR3, as DNA: TGTGCCTGTGGAGGTCTGACTAACTATGGCTACACCTTC.

In its sample, this clone was seen a few times. V usage is TRBV10-3 and J usage is TRBJ1-1; no clear D gene. Germline lookup yields CDR1 ENHRY and CDR2 SYGVKD. Trimming removed 0 bases from V and 0 bases from J, with 5 bases in between. The CDR3 has 14 residues. CDR3 loop: CAISESAMNTEAFF. DNA of the CDR3: TGTGCCATCAGTGAGTCTGCAATGAACACTGAAGCTTTCTTT.

V and J are TRBV19 and TRBJ2-1; 7 nucleotides align to TRBD1. The CDR3 runs 16 residues. Looked up from germline, CDR1 is LNHDA and CDR2 is SQIVND (reference sequence). Trimming at V came to 6 bases and at J to 9 bases, leaving 17 bases not matched to a gene. The CDR3 bases are TGTGCCAGTAGGAGAGGGGGCGCGCAGGGAATTGGTGAGCAGTTCTTC. Protein sequence: CASRRGGAQGIGEQFF.

This clone was detected a few times. The sample carries other DNA sequences with the same CDR3. The V and J genes are TRBV28 and TRBJ1-2; D is ambiguous. The ends were cut back, 2 bases at V and 0 bases at J, with 4 bases in the middle. Germline V gene sequence: CDR1 MDHEN, CDR2 SYDVKM. This CDR3 is built from 13 residues. The CDR3 is CASSLVANYGYTF. The CDR3 region has the DNA TGTGCCAGCAGTTTAGTGGCTAACTATGGCTACACCTTC.

This clone was observed a handful of times. V and J are TRBV9 and TRBJ1-4; D not certain. The germline V and J ends were trimmed by 0 bases and 3 bases, with 12 bases remaining between them. CDR1 is SGDLS and CDR2 is YYNGEE in the germline V gene. The CDR3 has 16 amino acids. Here the CDR3 reads CASSVATQVPNEKLFF. For the CDR3, the DNA is TGTGCCAGCAGCGTAGCTACGCAGGTTCCTAATGAAAAACTGTTTTTT.

This rearrangement joins TRBV5-1 to TRBJ2-5; no reliable D call. V was clipped by 0 bases and J by 1 base, with 7 bases between them. Germline assignment: CDR1 SGHRS and CDR2 YFSETQ. This CDR3 has 14 residues. The CDR3 protein is CASSLVLTQETQYF. The CDR3 DNA reads TGCGCCAGCAGCTTGGTGCTGACCCAAGAGACCCAGTACTTC.

The chain recombines TRBV18 with TRBJ1-2; D remains ambiguous. Per germline, CDR1 KGHSH and CDR2 LQKENI. The germline V and J ends were trimmed by 2 bases and 4 bases, with 14 bases remaining between them. The CDR3 length is 15 residues. The CDR3 sequence is CASSPGTDTGYGYTF. The DNA of the CDR3 is TGTGCCAGCTCACCAGGAACAGACACGGGCTATGGCTACACCTTC.

This clone has a single count. This rearrangement joins TRBV5-1 to TRBJ1-4, with D hard to call. CDR1 is SGHRS and CDR2 is YFSETQ in the germline V gene. The CDR3 is 13 residues long. V lost 5 bases and J 6 bases, leaving 11 bases between the germline ends. The CDR3 nucleotides read TGCGCCAGCAGGCCGTTGTCTTATGAAAAACTGTTTTTT. It specifies CASRPLSYEKLFF.

This sequence joins TRBV7-2 and TRBJ2-3; 10 bases fit TRBD1. V shed 3 bases and J 0 bases; nucleotides not matched to a gene: 3. The CDR3 covers 16 residues. Germline loops: CDR1 SGHTA, CDR2 FQGNSA. CDR3 nucleotides: TGTGCCAGCAGCTTCGACAGGGGGCGGAGCACAGATACGCAGTATTTT. This encodes CASSFDRGRSTDTQYF.

The V call is TRBV11-2, the J call TRBJ2-1, with 9 bases lining up with TRBD2. V lost 5 bases, J lost 4 bases, and 6 bases stayed unmatched. The CDR3 contains 15 residues. Germline V CDR1 and CDR2: SGHAT, FQNNGV. This chain's CDR3 is CASSPGTSSYNEQFF. The DNA for the CDR3 is TGTGCCAGCAGCCCAGGGACTAGCTCTTACAATGAGCAGTTCTTC.

As for this clone: The junction differs from germline at one of its ends, possibly a read error. The chain couples TRBV6-6 to TRBJ1-6, with 7 nucleotides matching TRBD1. Germline-derived CDR1 and CDR2 are MNHNY and SVGAGI (reference sequence). CDR3 length: 14 amino acids. CDR3 DNA: TGTGCCGGCAGTGACAGGGCCTTCAATTCACCCCTCCACTTC. Encoded protein: CAGSDRAFNSPLHF.

The genes are TRBV29-1 and TRBJ1-1, with D unresolved. Germline V gene lookup returns CDR1 SQVTM and CDR2 ANQGSEA. V lost 5 bases and J lost 1, with 20 bases in between. CDR3 size: 16 residues. The CDR3 DNA reads TGCAGCGTTAGGGTCTCCCAGGCCCGGTGGAACACTGAAGCTTTCTTT. Encoded protein: CSVRVSQARWNTEAFF.

On this clone itself: Other DNA sequences in this sample translate to the same CDR3. The chain employs TRBV5-4 and TRBJ1-1; tentative D call: TRBD1 (6 bases). V was clipped by 2 bases and J by 0 bases, with 11 bases between them. This CDR3 has 15 residues. The germline V gene encodes CDR1 SGHNT and CDR2 YYREEE (reference sequence). The chain's CDR3 is CASSLPGVVNTEAFF. The CDR3 coding sequence is TGTGCCAGCAGCTTACCAGGGGTAGTGAACACTGAAGCTTTCTTT.

CDR3 sequence: CASSSGLAGEYEQYF. The CDR3 region has the DNA TGTGCCAGCAGTTCTGGACTAGCGGGAGAATACGAGCAGTACTTC. The V and J genes are TRBV2 and TRBJ2-7; 13 bases map to TRBD2. Trimming removed 5 bases from V and 4 bases from J; junction bases left unmatched: 5. The CDR3 sequence is 15 residues long. Germline CDR1 reads SNHLY; CDR2 reads FYNNEI.

This chain links TRBV6-5 with TRBJ2-3, with 9 bases aligning to TRBD1. The CDR3 runs to 14 residues. Germline V CDR1 and CDR2: MNHEY, SVGAGI. The J segment lost 5 bases and the V segment lost 6 bases, leaving 6 bases of the junction unmatched. The CDR3 loop reads CASRRDRAGDTQYF. The CDR3 DNA reads TGTGCCAGCAGGCGGGACAGGGCGGGAGATACGCAGTATTTT.

V is TRBV7-2 and J is TRBJ2-5; 12 positions match TRBD1. Per germline, CDR1 SGHTA and CDR2 FQGNSA. Losses at the gene ends were 4 bases for V and 5 bases for J; bases not matched to a gene: 5. The CDR3 covers 15 residues. The CDR3 loop reads CASSSGQGAFETQYF. DNA of the CDR3: TGTGCCAGCAGCTCGGGACAGGGGGCCTTTGAGACCCAGTACTTC.

This clone was seen only a few times. This chain connects TRBV18 to TRBJ2-2; either TRBD1 or TRBD2 may supply D (5 bases each). This CDR3 has 15 residues. In germline, CDR1 is KGHSH, CDR2 LQKENI. Trimming removed 3 bases from V and 5 bases from J, with 13 bases in between. This chain's CDR3 is CASSPQVGTTGELFF. The CDR3 region has the DNA TGTGCCAGCTCACCCCAGGTGGGGACGACCGGGGAGCTGTTTTTT.

V gene TRBV2 combines with J gene TRBJ2-5; 10 bases map to TRBD1. Per germline, CDR1 SNHLY and CDR2 FYNNEI. There are 15 residues in the CDR3. V lost 6 bases to trimming and J lost 4 bases; unmatched junction nucleotides: 8. The CDR3 reads CASRRDRGLIETQYF. Written as DNA, the CDR3 is TGTGCCAGCAGAAGGGACAGGGGTCTTATAGAGACCCAGTACTTC. The variable domain in full, with the rest retrieved from reference TRBV2 and TRBJ2-5, is EPEVTQTPSHQVTQMGQEVILRCVPISNHLYFYWYRQILGQKVEFLVSFYNNEISEKSEIFDDQFSVERPDGSNFTLKIRSTKLEDSAMYFCASRRDRGLIETQYFGPGTRLLVL.